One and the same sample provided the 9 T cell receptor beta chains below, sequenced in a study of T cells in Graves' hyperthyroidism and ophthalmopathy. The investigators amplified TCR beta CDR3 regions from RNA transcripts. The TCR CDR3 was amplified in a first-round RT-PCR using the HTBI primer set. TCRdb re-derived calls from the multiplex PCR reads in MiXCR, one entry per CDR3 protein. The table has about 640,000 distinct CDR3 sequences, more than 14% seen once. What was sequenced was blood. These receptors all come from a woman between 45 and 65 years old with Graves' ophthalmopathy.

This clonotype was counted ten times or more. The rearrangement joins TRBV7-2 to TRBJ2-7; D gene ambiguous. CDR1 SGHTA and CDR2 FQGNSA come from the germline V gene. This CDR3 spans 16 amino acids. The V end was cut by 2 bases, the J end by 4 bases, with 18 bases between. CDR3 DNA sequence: TGTGCCAGCAGCTTAAGGTGGACCGAGGACCGATACGAGCAGTACTTC. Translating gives CASSLRWTEDRYEQYF.

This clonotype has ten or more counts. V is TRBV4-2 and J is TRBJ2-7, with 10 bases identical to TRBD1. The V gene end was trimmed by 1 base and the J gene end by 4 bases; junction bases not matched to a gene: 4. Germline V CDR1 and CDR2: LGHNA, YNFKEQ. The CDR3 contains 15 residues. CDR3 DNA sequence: TGTGCCAGCAGCCAAGGACAGGGGGCTGGGTACGAGCAGTACTTC. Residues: CASSQGQGAGYEQYF.

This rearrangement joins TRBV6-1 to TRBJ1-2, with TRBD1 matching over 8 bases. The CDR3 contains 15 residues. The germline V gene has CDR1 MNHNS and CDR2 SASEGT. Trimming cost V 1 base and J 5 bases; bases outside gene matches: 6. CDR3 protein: CASSEGGQGAYGYTF. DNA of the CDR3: TGTGCCAGCAGTGAAGGCGGACAGGGCGCGTATGGCTACACCTTC.

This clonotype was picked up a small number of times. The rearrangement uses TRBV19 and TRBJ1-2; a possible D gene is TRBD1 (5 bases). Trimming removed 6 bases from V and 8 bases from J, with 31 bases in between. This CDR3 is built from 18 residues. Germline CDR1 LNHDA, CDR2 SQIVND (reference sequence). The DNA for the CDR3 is TGTGCCAGTAGCGTCTACCCCGGGACGGATCCTTCTGTCTACGGCTACACCTTC. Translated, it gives CASSVYPGTDPSVYGYTF.

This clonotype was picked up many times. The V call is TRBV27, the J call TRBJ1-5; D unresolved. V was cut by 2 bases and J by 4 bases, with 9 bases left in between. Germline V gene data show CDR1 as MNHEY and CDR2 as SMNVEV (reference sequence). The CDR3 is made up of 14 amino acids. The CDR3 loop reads CASSLGSGNQPQHF. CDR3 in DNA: TGTGCCAGCAGTTTAGGGAGCGGGAATCAGCCCCAGCATTTT.

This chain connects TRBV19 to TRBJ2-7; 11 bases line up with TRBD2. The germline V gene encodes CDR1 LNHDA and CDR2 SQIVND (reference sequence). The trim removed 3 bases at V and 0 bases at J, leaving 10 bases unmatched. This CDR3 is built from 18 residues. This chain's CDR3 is CASSISASGRLNSYEQYF. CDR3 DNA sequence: TGTGCCAGTAGTATTTCCGCTAGCGGGAGGCTCAACTCCTACGAGCAGTACTTC. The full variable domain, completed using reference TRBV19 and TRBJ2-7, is DGGITQSPKYLFRKEGQNVTLSCEQNLNHDAMYWYRQDPGQGLRLIYYSQIVNDFQKGDIAEGYSVSREKKESFPLTVTSAQKNPTAFYLCASSISASGRLNSYEQYFGPGTRLTVT.

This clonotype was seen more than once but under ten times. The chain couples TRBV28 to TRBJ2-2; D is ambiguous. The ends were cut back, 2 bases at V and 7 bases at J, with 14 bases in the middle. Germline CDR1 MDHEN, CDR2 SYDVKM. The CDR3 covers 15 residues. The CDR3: CASSLRVAWVGELFF. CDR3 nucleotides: TGTGCCAGCAGTTTACGGGTAGCATGGGTCGGGGAGCTGTTTTTT.

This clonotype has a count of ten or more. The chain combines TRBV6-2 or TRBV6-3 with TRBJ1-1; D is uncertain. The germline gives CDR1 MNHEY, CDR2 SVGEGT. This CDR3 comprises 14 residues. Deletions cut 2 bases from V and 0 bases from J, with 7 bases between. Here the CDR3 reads CASSYGTMNTEAFF. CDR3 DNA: TGTGCCAGCAGTTACGGTACGATGAACACTGAAGCTTTCTTT.

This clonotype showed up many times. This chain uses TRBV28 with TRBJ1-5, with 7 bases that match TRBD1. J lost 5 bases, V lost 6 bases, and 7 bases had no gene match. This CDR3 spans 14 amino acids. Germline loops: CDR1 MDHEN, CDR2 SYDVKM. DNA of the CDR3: TGTGCCAGCAGACCCGACAGGGCCTATCAGCCCCAGCATTTT. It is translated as CASRPDRAYQPQHF.